The 5 T cell receptor beta chains in this list originate from one sample, sequenced in a study of tumor T cells in aggressive B-cell lymphoma. Clones were read by immunoSEQ multiplex PCR, and TCRdb kept only the in-frame ones, dropping some. Here the sample spans about 3,000 clones, roughly 85% being singletons. The sample consisted of tumor tissue. These receptors all stem from an adult with diffuse large B cell lymphoma. Some clones in this sample may be carry-over from other donors' samples.

The chain uses TRBV15 and TRBJ1-4; 7 bases align to TRBD1. The V segment lost 1 base and the J segment 7 bases; nucleotides outside the gene matches: 9. CDR1 is LNHNV, CDR2 YYDKDF, per germline (reference sequence). The CDR3 sequence is 16 residues long. The CDR3, as DNA: TGTGCCACCAGCAGAGGAAGGAGGGGGCTGGGTGAAAAACTGTTTTTT. Its translation: CATSRGRRGLGEKLFF.

The gene calls are TRBV29-1 and TRBJ2-2; weak D call: TRBD1 (5 bases). Per germline, CDR1 SQVTM and CDR2 ANQGSEA. This CDR3 has 14 amino acids. V was cut by 3 bases and J by 2 bases, with 10 bases left in between. As DNA, the CDR3 is TGCAGCGTTGAGGGTCGGACAAACACCGGGGAGCTGTTTTTT. Its protein product is CSVEGRTNTGELFF.

CDR3 in amino acids: CASSLQQGNYGYTF. The CDR3 DNA is TGTGCCAGTAGTCTACAACAGGGGAACTATGGCTACACCTTC. The rearrangement joins TRBV19 to TRBJ1-2, with 7 bases that match TRBD1. CDR3 length: 14 residues. J gave up 2 bases and V 5 bases, and 5 bases lay outside the gene matches. The germline CDR1 and CDR2 sequences are LNHDA and SQIVND (reference sequence). Full variable domain (outside the CDR3, taken from reference TRBV19 and TRBJ1-2): DGGITQSPKYLFRKEGQNVTLSCEQNLNHDAMYWYRQDPGQGLRLIYYSQIVNDFQKGDIAEGYSVSREKKESFPLTVTSAQKNPTAFYLCASSLQQGNYGYTFGSGTRLTVV.

This chain uses TRBV2 with TRBJ1-1; D is undetermined. The CDR3 loop spans 10 amino acids. Germline values: CDR1 SNHLY, CDR2 FYNNEI. Trimming pared 6 bases from V and 7 bases from J, leaving 6 bases between. Written as DNA, the CDR3 is TGTGCCAGCAGACAGAGTGAAGCTTTCTTT. Its protein is CASRQSEAFF.

The chain joins TRBV29-1 to TRBJ1-1, with D unresolved. The CDR3 sequence is 15 residues long. Germline lookup yields CDR1 SQVTM and CDR2 ANQGSEA. V lost 0 bases, J lost 1 base, and 12 bases lay in between. The DNA for the CDR3 is TGCAGCGTTGAAGATGCCGCCGAGGGGAACACTGAAGCTTTCTTT. Encoded protein: CSVEDAAEGNTEAFF.